This TCR beta chain stems from a study of blood T cell repertoires in COVID-19. With 5 bases clipped from V and 9 bases from J, the junction kept 10 bases outside the gene matches. Germline values: CDR1 SGHTA, CDR2 FQGTGA. The CDR3 covers 16 residues. Original handling: Reference gene primer amplification yielded estimated nucleated cell counts. Using immunoSEQ multiplex PCR, the repertoire was profiled, and TCRdb retains in-frame clones only, with some absent. Clonal size and the V and J genes are those of that table, whereas D and trimming came from the DNA. The table lists around 150,000 clones, approximately 90% of them singletons.

J is TRBJ2-1 and V is TRBV7-3; 13 bases are a match to TRBD2. The sequence derives from a woman aged 55-69 years who had recovered from COVID-19. The sequenced material came from peripheral blood. The CDR3 loop reads CASSDRTSGGRSEQFF. In nucleotides, the CDR3 is TGTGCCAGCAGCGACCGGACTAGCGGGGGACGTAGTGAGCAGTTCTTC.